A selection of T cell receptor beta chains follows, all from one sample in a study of blood T cell repertoires in COVID-19. Sequencing used immunoSEQ multiplex PCR; TCRdb keeps in-frame clones, though not all of them. The repertoire holds 78,000 or so clones, with 87% as singletons. Input material: peripheral blood. The receptors stem from a woman in her forties or fifties with acute or convalescent COVID-19. Both conserved end residues are part of each CDR3. D genes are given only for firm matches. Clone size appears in some rows only: once, few, many, or a class for an expanded clone.

j_call | v_call | d_call | clone_size | cdr3_nt | cdr3_aa
TRBJ1-2 | TRBV29-1 | TRBD1 | NA | TGCAGCGTGACAGGGCGGGACTATGGCTACACCTTC | CSVTGRDYGYTF
TRBJ1-5 | TRBV30 | TRBD1 | NA | TGTGCCTGGAGTTATACAGGGGGGGGTCAGCCCCAGCATTTT | CAWSYTGGGQPQHF
TRBJ2-1 | TRBV11-2 | TRBD2 | NA | TGTGCCAGCAGCCCTTCCTTAAGGACTAGCGGGAGGGGGAATGAGCAGTTCTTC | CASSPSLRTSGRGNEQFF
TRBJ2-2 | TRBV6-5 | TRBD1 | once | TGTGCCAGCACCGGGACAGGGGGTGCCGGGGAGCTGTTTTTT | CASTGTGGAGELFF
TRBJ2-7 | TRBV5-1 | NA | NA | TGCGCCAGCAGCGGCGGGGCGGCCGACTCCTACGAGCAGTACTTC | CASSGGAADSYEQYF
TRBJ2-1 | TRBV9 | TRBD2 | NA | TGTGCCAGCAGCTTGAGCGGGGAGCCCTACAATGAGCAGTTCTTC | CASSLSGEPYNEQFF
TRBJ2-1 | TRBV20-1 | TRBD2 | NA | TGCAGTGCTAGTGCTACTAGCGGGATTTTCCATGAGCAGTTCTTC | CSASATSGIFHEQFF
TRBJ1-6 | TRBV4-3 | NA | NA | TGCGCCAGCAGCCAAGACAGGCTTTGGATTTCACCCCTCCACTTT | CASSQDRLWISPLHF
TRBJ2-2 | TRBV30 | NA | NA | TGTACCTGGAGTGAAGAAAGCGGTCGGAACACCGGGGAGCTGTTTTTT | CTWSEESGRNTGELFF
TRBJ1-5 | TRBV5-8 | NA | NA | TGTGCCAGCAGCCCCCTGACACCGAGCAATCAGCCCCAGCATTTT | CASSPLTPSNQPQHF
TRBJ2-7 | TRBV5-6 | NA | NA | TGTGCCAGCAGCTTGAACAGCTACGAGCAGTACTTC | CASSLNSYEQYF
TRBJ2-5 | TRBV6-5 | NA | NA | TGTGCCAGCAGTTACGGTGGCAGGGCAGAGACCCAGTACTTC | CASSYGGRAETQYF
TRBJ2-1 | TRBV2 | NA | NA | TGTGCCAGCAGTCTTTTCCCGAAGGGGCCCCCTGATGAGCAGTTCTTC | CASSLFPKGPPDEQFF
TRBJ1-5 | TRBV7-3 | NA | NA | TGTGCCAGCAGCTTATTCGGGGATAGCAATCAGCCCCAGCATTTT | CASSLFGDSNQPQHF
TRBJ1-3 | TRBV7-2 | TRBD1 | NA | TGTGCCAGCAGTAAACAGGGGCCCCCTGGAAACACCATATATTTT | CASSKQGPPGNTIYF
TRBJ1-6 | TRBV7-9 | NA | once | TGTGCCAGCAGCAAATGGGACAACCAGGTCGGTTCACCCCTCCACTTT | CASSKWDNQVGSPLHF
TRBJ2-1 | TRBV5-6 | NA | NA | TGTGCCAGCAGCTATGGGCCGAATGAGCAGTTCTTC | CASSYGPNEQFF
TRBJ1-1 | TRBV5-1 | NA | NA | TGCGCCAGCAGCTTACGACAGTTGAGCACTGAAGCTTTCTTT | CASSLRQLSTEAFF
TRBJ2-1 | TRBV5-1 | TRBD2 | few | TGCGCCAGCAGCTTGAACGCGGGAGGGCTTAACAATGAGCAGTTCTTC | CASSLNAGGLNNEQFF
TRBJ2-1 | TRBV30 | TRBD2 | NA | TGTGCATTTTTAGCGGGAATCTACAATGAGCAGTTCTTC | CAFLAGIYNEQFF
TRBJ2-1 | TRBV9 | TRBD2 | NA | TGTGCCAGCAGCGTTAGGGGTAGCGGGGGTGGTGTAAATATGTTCAATGAGCAGTTCTTC | CASSVRGSGGGVNMFNEQFF
TRBJ1-4 | TRBV28 | NA | NA | TGTGCCAGCAGTGCGGGACTTTTGAATGAAAAACTGTTTTTT | CASSAGLLNEKLFF
TRBJ1-2 | TRBV27 | NA | NA | TGTGCCAGCAGTCCTCTTAGGGGACAAAGAAACTATGGCTACACCTTC | CASSPLRGQRNYGYTF
TRBJ2-1 | TRBV2 | TRBD2 | NA | TGTGCCAGCAGTGAATCTAGCGGGAGTCTCGGTAAGCAGTTCTTC | CASSESSGSLGKQFF
TRBJ2-7 | TRBV6-2/TRBV6-3 | TRBD1 | few | TGTGCCAGCAGTTACGGGACAGCTCGGGAGCAGTACTTC | CASSYGTAREQYF
TRBJ2-2 | TRBV10-3 | TRBD1 | NA | TGTGCCACCGCCGGGACAGGGGGGAACACCGGGGAGCTGTTTTTT | CATAGTGGNTGELFF
TRBJ1-1 | TRBV28 | TRBD1 | NA | TGTGCCAGCAGTCCACCAGACAGGGTTGAAGCTTTCTTT | CASSPPDRVEAFF
TRBJ2-3 | TRBV30 | NA | NA | TGTGCCTGGAGGGTTGGCGGGACCCCCGATACGCAGTATTTT | CAWRVGGTPDTQYF
TRBJ1-6 | TRBV4-2 | NA | NA | TGTGCCAGCAGCCCCGTGGAGGTGGGGTCACCCCTCCACTTT | CASSPVEVGSPLHF
TRBJ2-5 | TRBV5-6 | NA | NA | TGTGCCAGCAGCTTGGGTCTGGCGGCCCAGGAGACCCAGTACTTC | CASSLGLAAQETQYF
TRBJ1-5 | TRBV19 | NA | NA | TGTGCCAGTAGTGGCTATCTATGGGGCCAGAGCAATCAGCCCCAGCATTTT | CASSGYLWGQSNQPQHF